This T cell receptor (beta chain) was retrieved from a study of blood T cell repertoires in COVID-19. Clones were sequenced by immunoSEQ multiplex PCR, and TCRdb holds only the in-frame ones, with some missing. The table records hundreds of thousands of clones, around nine tenths of them present only once. Looked up from germline, CDR1 is LGHNT and CDR2 is FRNRAP. V lost 0 bases to trimming and J lost 2 bases, with 19 bases between them. The CDR3 has 18 amino acids. The V call is TRBV12-5, the J call TRBJ1-2, with unresolved D. Sequenced input: PBMCs or T cells enriched from blood (not recorded which). This receptor was identified in a woman in her thirties or forties who had recovered from COVID-19. DNA of the CDR3: TGTGCTAGTGGTTTGGTAGGGAGGGAGGCGTATCCAAACTATGGCTACACCTTC. Translating gives CASGLVGREAYPNYGYTF.